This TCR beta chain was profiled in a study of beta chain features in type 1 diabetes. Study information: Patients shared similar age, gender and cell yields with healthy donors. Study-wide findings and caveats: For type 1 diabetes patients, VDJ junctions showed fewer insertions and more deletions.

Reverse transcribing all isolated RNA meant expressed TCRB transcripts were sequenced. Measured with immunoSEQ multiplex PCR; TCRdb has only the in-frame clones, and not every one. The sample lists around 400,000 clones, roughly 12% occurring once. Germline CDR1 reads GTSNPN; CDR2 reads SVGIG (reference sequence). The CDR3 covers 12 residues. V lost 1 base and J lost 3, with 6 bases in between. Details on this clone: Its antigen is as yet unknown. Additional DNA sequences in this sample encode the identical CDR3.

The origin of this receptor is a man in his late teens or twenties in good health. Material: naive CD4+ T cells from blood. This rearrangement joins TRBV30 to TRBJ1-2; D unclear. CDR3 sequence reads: CAWSGQYYGYTF. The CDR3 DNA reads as TGTGCCTGGAGTGGGCAGTACTATGGCTACACCTTC.